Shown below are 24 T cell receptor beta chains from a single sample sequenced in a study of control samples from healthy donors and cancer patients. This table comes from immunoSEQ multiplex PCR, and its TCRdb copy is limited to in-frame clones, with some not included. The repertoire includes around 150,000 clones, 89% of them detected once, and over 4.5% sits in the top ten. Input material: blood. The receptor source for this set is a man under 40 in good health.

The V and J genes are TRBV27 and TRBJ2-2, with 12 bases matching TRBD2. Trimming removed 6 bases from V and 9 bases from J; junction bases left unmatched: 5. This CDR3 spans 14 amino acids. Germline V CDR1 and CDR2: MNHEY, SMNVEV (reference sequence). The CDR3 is CASSTSGGRRELFF. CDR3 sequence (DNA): TGTGCCAGCAGCACTAGCGGGGGGCGGCGGGAGCTGTTTTTT.

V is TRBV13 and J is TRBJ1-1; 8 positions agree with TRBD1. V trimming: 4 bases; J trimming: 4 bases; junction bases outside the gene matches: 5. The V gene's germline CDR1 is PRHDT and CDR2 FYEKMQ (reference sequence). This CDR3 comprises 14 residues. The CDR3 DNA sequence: TGTGCCAGCAGCTCCGGACAGGGTGTCACTGAAGCTTTCTTT. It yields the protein CASSSGQGVTEAFF.

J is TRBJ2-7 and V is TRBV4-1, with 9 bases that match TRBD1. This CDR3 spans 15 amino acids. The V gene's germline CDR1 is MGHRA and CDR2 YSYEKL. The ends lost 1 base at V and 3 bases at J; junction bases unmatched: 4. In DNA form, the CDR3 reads TGCGCCAGCAGCCAAGCGGACAGGGGAAGCTACGAGCAGTACTTC. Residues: CASSQADRGSYEQYF.

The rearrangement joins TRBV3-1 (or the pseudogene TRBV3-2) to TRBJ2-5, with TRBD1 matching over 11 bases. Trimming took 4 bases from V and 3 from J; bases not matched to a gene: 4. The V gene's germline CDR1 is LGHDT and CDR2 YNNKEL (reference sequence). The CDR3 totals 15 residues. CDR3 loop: CASSPRTGGKETQYF. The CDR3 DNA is TGTGCCAGCAGCCCTCGGACAGGGGGCAAAGAGACCCAGTACTTC.

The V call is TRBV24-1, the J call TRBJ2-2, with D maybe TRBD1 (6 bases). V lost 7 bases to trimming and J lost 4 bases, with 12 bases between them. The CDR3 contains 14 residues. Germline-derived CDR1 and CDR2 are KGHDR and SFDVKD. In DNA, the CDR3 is TGTGCCACCAGCCTCGGGACAACCACCGGGGAGCTGTTTTTT. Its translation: CATSLGTTTGELFF.

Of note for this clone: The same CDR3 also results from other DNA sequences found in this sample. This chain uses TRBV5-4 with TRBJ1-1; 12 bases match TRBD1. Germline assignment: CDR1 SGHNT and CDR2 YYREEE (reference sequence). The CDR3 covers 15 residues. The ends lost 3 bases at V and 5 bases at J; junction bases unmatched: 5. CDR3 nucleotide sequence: TGTGCCAGCAGCTCGGGACAGGGGGCGAGGACTGAAGCTTTCTTT. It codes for CASSSGQGARTEAFF.

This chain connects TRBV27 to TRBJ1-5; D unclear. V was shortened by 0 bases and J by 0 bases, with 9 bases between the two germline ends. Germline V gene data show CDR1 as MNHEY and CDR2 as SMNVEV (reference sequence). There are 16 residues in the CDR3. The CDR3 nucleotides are TGTGCCAGCAGTTTATCCGGGCCAGATAGCAATCAGCCCCAGCATTTT. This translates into CASSLSGPDSNQPQHF.

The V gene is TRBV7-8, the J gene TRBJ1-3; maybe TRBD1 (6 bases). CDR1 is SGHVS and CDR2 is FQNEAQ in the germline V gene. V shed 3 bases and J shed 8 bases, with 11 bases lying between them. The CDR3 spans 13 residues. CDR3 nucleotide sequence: TGTGCCAGCAGCTTGAACAGGGTCGACACCATATATTTT. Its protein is CASSLNRVDTIYF.

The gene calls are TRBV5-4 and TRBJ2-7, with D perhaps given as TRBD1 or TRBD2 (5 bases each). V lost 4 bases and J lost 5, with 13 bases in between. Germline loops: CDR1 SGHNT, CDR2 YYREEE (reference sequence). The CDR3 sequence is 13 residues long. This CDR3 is CASSQVGGDEQYF. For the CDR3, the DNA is TGTGCCAGCAGCCAAGTTGGGGGAGACGAGCAGTACTTC.

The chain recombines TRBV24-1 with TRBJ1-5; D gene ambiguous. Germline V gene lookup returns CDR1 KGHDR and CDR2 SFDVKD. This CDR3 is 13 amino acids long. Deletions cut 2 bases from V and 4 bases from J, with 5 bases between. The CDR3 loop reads CATSDWDNQPQHF. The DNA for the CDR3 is TGTGCCACCAGTGATTGGGATAATCAGCCCCAGCATTTT.

The CDR3 DNA follows: TGTGCCAGCAGTTCCGGCGGGGCTATGGTGAAGCCCCAGCATTTT. Encoded protein: CASSSGGAMVKPQHF. The chain has TRBV27 and TRBJ1-5, with D perhaps matching TRBD1 (5 bases). V lost 4 bases, J lost 8 bases, and 18 bases lay in between. Germline V gene data show CDR1 as MNHEY and CDR2 as SMNVEV (reference sequence). The CDR3 extends over 15 amino acids.

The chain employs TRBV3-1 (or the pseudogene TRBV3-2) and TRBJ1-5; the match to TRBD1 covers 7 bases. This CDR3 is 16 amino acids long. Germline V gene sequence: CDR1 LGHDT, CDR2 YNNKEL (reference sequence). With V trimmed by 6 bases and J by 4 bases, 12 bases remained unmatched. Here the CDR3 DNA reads TGTGCCAGCAGTCCGGAACTAGGGGACAGTAATCAGCCCCAGCATTTT. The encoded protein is CASSPELGDSNQPQHF.

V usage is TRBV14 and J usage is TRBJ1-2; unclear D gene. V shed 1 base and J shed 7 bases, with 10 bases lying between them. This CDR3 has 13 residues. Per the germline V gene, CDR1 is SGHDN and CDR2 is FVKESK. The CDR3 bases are TGTGCCAGCAGCCAAGTCGTGGGAAGTGGCTACACCTTC. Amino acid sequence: CASSQVVGSGYTF.

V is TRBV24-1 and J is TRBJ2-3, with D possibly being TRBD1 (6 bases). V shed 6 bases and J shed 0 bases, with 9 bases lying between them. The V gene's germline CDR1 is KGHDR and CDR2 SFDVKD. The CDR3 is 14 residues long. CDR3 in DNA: TGTGCCACCAGTCGTACAGGGAGCACAGATACGCAGTATTTT. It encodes CATSRTGSTDTQYF.

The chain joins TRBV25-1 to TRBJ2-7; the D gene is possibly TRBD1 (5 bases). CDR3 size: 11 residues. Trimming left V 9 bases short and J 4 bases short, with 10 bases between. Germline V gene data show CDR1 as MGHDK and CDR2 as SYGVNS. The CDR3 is CARRQRYEQYF. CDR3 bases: TGTGCCAGACGACAGAGATACGAGCAGTACTTC.

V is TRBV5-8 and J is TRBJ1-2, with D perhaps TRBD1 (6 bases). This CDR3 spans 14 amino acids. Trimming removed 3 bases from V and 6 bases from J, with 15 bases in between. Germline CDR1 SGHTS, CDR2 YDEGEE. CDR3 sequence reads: CASSSGVRAHGYTF. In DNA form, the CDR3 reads TGTGCCAGCAGCTCAGGGGTCAGGGCCCATGGCTACACCTTC. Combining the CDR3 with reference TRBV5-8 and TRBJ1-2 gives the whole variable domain EAGVTQSPTHLIKTRGQQATLRCSPISGHTSVYWYQQALGLGLQFLLWYDEGEERNRGNFPPRFSGRQFPNYSSELNVNALELEDSALYLCASSSGVRAHGYTFGSGTRLTVV.

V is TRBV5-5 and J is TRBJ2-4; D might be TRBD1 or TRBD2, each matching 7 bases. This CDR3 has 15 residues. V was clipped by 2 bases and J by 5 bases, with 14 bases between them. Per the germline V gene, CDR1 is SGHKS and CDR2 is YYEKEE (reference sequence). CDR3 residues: CASSFGSGGENIQYF. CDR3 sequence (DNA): TGTGCCAGCAGCTTCGGTTCAGGGGGGGAAAACATTCAGTACTTC. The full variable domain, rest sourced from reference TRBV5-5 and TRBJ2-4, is DAGVTQSPTHLIKTRGQQVTLRCSPISGHKSVSWYQQVLGQGPQFIFQYYEKEERGRGNFPDRFSARQFPNYSSELNVNALLLGDSALYLCASSFGSGGENIQYFGAGTRLSVL.

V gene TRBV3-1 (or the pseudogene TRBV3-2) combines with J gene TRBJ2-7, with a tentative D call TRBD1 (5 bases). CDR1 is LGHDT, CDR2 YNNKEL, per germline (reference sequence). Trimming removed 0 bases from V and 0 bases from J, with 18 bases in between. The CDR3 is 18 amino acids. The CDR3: CASSQDGPGQGPSYEQYF. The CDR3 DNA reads TGTGCCAGCAGCCAAGATGGCCCCGGGCAGGGCCCCTCCTACGAGCAGTACTTC.

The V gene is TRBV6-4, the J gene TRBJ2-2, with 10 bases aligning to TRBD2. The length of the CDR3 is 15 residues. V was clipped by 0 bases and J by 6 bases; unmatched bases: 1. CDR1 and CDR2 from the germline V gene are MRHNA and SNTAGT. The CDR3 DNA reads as TGTGCCAGCAGTGACTCAGCGGGGGGGCCCGGGGAGCTGTTTTTT. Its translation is CASSDSAGGPGELFF.

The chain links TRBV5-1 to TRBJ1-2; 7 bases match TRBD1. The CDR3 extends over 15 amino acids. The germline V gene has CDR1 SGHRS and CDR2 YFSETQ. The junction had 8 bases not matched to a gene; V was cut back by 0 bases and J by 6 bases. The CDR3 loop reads CASSLVLTGKNGYTF. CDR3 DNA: TGCGCCAGCAGCTTGGTTCTGACAGGGAAGAATGGCTACACCTTC.

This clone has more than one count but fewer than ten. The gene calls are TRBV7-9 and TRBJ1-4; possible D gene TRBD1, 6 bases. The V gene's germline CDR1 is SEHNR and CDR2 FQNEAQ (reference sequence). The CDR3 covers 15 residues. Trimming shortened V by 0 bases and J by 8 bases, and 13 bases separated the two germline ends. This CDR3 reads CASSLALQGVEKLFF. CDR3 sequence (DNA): TGTGCCAGCAGCTTAGCGTTACAGGGTGTGGAAAAACTGTTTTTT.

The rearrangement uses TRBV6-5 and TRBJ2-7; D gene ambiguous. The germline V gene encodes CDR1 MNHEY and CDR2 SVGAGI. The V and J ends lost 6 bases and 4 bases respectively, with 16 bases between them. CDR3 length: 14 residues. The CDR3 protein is CASSLGRPGYEQYF. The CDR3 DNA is TGTGCCAGCAGCTTAGGGCGCCCCGGGTACGAGCAGTACTTC.

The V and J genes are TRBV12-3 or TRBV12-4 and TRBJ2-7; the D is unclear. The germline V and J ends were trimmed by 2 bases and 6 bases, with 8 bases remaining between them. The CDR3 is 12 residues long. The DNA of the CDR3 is TGTGCCAGCAGTTTATCCTTTCTCGAGCAGTACTTC. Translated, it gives CASSLSFLEQYF.

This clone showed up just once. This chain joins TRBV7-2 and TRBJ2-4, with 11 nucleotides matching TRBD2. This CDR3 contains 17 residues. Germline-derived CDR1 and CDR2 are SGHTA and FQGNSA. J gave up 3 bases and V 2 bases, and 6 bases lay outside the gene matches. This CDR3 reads CASSLPHSGRGKNIQYF. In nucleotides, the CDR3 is TGTGCCAGCAGCTTACCGCATAGCGGGAGGGGCAAAAACATTCAGTACTTC.